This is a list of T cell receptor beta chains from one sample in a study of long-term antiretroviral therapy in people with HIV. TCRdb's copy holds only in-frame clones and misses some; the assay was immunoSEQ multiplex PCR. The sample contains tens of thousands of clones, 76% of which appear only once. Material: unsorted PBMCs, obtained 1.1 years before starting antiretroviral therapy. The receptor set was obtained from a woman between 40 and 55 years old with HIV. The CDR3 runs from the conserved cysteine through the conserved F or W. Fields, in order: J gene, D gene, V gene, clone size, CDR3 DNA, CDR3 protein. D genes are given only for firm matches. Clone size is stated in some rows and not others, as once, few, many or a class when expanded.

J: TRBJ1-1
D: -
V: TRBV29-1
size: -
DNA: TGCAGCGTCAGACAGATGAACACTGAAGCTTTCTTT
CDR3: CSVRQMNTEAFF

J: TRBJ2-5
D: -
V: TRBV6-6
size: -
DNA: TGTGCCAGCAGTTACGACCAGTGGCGGAGAGAGACCCAGTACTTC
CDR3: CASSYDQWRRETQYF

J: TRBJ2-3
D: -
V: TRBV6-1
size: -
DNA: TGTGCCAGCAGTGAAGTAGGGCTGCGGCCTAGCACAGATACGCAGTATTTT
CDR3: CASSEVGLRPSTDTQYF

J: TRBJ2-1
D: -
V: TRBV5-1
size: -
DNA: TGCGCCAGCAGCATTGGCAACGTCGGTGATGAGCAGTTCTTC
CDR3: CASSIGNVGDEQFF

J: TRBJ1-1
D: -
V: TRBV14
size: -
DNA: TGTGCCAGCAGCCCGCCCGGGGGGCCTCATCACATGAACACTGAAGCTTTCTTT
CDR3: CASSPPGGPHHMNTEAFF

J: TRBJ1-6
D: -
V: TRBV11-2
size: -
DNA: TGTGCCAGCAGCTTACATTATAATTCACCCCTCCACTTT
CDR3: CASSLHYNSPLHF

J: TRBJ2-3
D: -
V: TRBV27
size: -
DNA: TGTGCCAGCAGGCTCACAGATACGCAGTATTTT
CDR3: CASRLTDTQYF

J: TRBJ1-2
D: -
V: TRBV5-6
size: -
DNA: TGTGCCAGCAGCTTGGAGGGGGGGTCCTATGGCTACACCTTC
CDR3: CASSLEGGSYGYTF

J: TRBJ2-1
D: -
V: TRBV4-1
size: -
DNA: TGCGCCAGCAGCCAAGACCCCTTCGGGCGGGGCAATGAGCAGTTCTTC
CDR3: CASSQDPFGRGNEQFF

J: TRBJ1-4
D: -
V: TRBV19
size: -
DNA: TGTGCCAGCGAGGGGGGCCGAAATGAAAAACTGTTTTTT
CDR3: CASEGGRNEKLFF

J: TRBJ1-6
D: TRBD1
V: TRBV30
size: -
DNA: TGTGCCTGGTCGACTACAGACAGGGACCTCCACTTT
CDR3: CAWSTTDRDLHF

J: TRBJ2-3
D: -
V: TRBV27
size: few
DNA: TGTGCCAGCAGTGCGTATGCAGATACGCAGTATTTT
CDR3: CASSAYADTQYF

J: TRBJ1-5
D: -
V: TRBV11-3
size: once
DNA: TGTGCCAGCAGCTTAGCCGGTGACAATCAGCCCCAGCATTTT
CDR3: CASSLAGDNQPQHF

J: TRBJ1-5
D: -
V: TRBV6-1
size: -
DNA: TGTGCCAGCAGTGTTAAGGGCGGAGGGAATCAGCCCCAGCATTTT
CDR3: CASSVKGGGNQPQHF

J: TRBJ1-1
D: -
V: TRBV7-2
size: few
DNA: TGTGCCAGCAGCTTTAACCTCAGGAACACTGAAGCTTTCTTT
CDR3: CASSFNLRNTEAFF

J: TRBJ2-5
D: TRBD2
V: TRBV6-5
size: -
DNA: TGTGCCAGCAGCCCCCGGGGAGGGAGTAGAGAGACCCAGTACTTC
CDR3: CASSPRGGSRETQYF

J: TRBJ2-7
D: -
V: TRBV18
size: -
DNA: TGTGCCAGCTCACGCTCCGAGGCAGGGGACCCGCAGTACTTC
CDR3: CASSRSEAGDPQYF

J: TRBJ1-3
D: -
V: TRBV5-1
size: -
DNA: TGCGCCAGCAGCCCCCTGGCAGGCCCCTCTGGAAACACCATATATTTT
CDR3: CASSPLAGPSGNTIYF

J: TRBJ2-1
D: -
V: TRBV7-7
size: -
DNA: TGTGCCAGCAGCTTGGGGGCAACCAATGAGCAGTTCTTC
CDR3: CASSLGATNEQFF

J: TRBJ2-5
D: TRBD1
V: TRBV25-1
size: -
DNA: TGTGCCAGCAGTCCGGACAGGTACCAAGAGACCCAGTACTTC
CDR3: CASSPDRYQETQYF

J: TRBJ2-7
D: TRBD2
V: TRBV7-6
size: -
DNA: TGTGCCAGCAGCGCGAGAGGACTAGCGGGAGACGAGCAGTACTTC
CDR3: CASSARGLAGDEQYF

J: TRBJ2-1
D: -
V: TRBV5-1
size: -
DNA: TGCGCCAGCAGCTCGGTCCGGTCGACCAACGCCTACAATGAGCAGTTCTTC
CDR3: CASSSVRSTNAYNEQFF

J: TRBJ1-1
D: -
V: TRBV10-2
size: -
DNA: TGCGCCAGCAACGACCTGGTTACAGCTTTCTTT
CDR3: CASNDLVTAFF

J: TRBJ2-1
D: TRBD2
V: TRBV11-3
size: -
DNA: TGTGCCAGCAGCTTAGTAGCGGGGGGTGTGGATGAGCAGTTCTTC
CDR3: CASSLVAGGVDEQFF

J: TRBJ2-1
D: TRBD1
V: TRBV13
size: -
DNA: TGTGCCAGCAGCTTTATTAAGGACAGGATGGTCAATGAGCAGTTCTTC
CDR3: CASSFIKDRMVNEQFF

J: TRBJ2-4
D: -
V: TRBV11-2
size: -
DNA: TGTGCCAGCAGCTTGGGACGGAATTTAAAAAACATTCAGTACTTC
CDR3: CASSLGRNLKNIQYF

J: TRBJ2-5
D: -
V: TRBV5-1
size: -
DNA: TGCGCCAGCAGCTTGACCGGGTCACAAGAGACCCAGTACTTC
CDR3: CASSLTGSQETQYF

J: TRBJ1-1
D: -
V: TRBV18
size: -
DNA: TGTGCCAGCTCACCACTTGGTGACGGGGCTTTCTTT
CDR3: CASSPLGDGAFF

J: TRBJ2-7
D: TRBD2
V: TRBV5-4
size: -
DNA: TGTGCCAGCAGCTCAGGGACTAGCAGTTACTACGAGCAGTACTTC
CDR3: CASSSGTSSYYEQYF

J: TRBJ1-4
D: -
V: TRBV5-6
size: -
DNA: TGTGCCAGCAGCTTGGATACAGGTCTGGAACTGTTTTTT
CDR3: CASSLDTGLELFF

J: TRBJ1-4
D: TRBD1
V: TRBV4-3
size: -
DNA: TGCGCCAGCAGCCAAGGGACAGGGGTCCCTCTTAATGAAAAACTGTTTTTT
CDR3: CASSQGTGVPLNEKLFF

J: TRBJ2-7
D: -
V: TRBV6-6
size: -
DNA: TGTGCCAGCAGTTACTTACCGTCCTACGAGCAGTACTTC
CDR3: CASSYLPSYEQYF

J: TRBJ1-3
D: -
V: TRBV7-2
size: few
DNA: TGTGCCAGCAATTCCAACACCAACACCATATATTTT
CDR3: CASNSNTNTIYF

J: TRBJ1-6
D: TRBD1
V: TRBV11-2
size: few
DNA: TGTGCCAGCAGCGGCCAACGGGGACAGTATAATTCACCCCTCCACTTT
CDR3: CASSGQRGQYNSPLHF

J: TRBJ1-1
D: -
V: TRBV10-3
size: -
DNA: TGTGCCATCAGTGCCCGGGAACCCGCGACCACTGAAGCTTTCTTT
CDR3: CAISAREPATTEAFF

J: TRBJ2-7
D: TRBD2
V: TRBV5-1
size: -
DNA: TGCGCCAGCAGCTTGGTTCCGGGGGGCTACGAGCAGTACTTC
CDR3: CASSLVPGGYEQYF

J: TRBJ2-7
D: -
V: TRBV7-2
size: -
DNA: TGTGCCAGCAGCGTGCGACAGGGAGGGGGATACTACGAGCAGTACTTC
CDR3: CASSVRQGGGYYEQYF

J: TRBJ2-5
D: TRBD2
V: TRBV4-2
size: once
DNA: TGTGCCAGCAGCCAAGATAGAGCTGGTAGCGGGGCCTGGAAAGAGACCCAGTACTTC
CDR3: CASSQDRAGSGAWKETQYF

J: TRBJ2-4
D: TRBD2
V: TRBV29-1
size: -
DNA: TGCAGCGTTGAAGATCATGGGGGGGGGAACATTCAGTACTTC
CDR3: CSVEDHGGGNIQYF

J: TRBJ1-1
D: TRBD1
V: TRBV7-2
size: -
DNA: TGTGCCAGCAGCTTAGTCGGGGGGAGGGGGCTCACTGAAGCTTTCTTT
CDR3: CASSLVGGRGLTEAFF

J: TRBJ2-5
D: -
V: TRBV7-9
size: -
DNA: TGTGCCAGCAGCTCCCGGGAGACCCAGTACTTC
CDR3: CASSSRETQYF

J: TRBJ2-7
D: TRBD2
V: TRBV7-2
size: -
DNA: TGTGCCAGCGGACTAGCGTCTGGGTACGAGCAGTACTTC
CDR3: CASGLASGYEQYF

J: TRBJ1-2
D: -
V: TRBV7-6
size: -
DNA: TGTGCCAGCAGCCAAGGGACGGTCGACTATGGCTACACCTTC
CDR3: CASSQGTVDYGYTF

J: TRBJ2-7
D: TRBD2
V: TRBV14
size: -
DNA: TGTGCCAGCAGCCAAGGAGGGGCCGGCCTAGCGGGAAATCCCTACGAGCAGTACTTC
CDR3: CASSQGGAGLAGNPYEQYF

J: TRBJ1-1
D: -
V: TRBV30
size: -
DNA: TGTGCCTGGATTGCAGGGCTCGTTGTTTTGAACACTGAAGCTTTCTTT
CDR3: CAWIAGLVVLNTEAFF